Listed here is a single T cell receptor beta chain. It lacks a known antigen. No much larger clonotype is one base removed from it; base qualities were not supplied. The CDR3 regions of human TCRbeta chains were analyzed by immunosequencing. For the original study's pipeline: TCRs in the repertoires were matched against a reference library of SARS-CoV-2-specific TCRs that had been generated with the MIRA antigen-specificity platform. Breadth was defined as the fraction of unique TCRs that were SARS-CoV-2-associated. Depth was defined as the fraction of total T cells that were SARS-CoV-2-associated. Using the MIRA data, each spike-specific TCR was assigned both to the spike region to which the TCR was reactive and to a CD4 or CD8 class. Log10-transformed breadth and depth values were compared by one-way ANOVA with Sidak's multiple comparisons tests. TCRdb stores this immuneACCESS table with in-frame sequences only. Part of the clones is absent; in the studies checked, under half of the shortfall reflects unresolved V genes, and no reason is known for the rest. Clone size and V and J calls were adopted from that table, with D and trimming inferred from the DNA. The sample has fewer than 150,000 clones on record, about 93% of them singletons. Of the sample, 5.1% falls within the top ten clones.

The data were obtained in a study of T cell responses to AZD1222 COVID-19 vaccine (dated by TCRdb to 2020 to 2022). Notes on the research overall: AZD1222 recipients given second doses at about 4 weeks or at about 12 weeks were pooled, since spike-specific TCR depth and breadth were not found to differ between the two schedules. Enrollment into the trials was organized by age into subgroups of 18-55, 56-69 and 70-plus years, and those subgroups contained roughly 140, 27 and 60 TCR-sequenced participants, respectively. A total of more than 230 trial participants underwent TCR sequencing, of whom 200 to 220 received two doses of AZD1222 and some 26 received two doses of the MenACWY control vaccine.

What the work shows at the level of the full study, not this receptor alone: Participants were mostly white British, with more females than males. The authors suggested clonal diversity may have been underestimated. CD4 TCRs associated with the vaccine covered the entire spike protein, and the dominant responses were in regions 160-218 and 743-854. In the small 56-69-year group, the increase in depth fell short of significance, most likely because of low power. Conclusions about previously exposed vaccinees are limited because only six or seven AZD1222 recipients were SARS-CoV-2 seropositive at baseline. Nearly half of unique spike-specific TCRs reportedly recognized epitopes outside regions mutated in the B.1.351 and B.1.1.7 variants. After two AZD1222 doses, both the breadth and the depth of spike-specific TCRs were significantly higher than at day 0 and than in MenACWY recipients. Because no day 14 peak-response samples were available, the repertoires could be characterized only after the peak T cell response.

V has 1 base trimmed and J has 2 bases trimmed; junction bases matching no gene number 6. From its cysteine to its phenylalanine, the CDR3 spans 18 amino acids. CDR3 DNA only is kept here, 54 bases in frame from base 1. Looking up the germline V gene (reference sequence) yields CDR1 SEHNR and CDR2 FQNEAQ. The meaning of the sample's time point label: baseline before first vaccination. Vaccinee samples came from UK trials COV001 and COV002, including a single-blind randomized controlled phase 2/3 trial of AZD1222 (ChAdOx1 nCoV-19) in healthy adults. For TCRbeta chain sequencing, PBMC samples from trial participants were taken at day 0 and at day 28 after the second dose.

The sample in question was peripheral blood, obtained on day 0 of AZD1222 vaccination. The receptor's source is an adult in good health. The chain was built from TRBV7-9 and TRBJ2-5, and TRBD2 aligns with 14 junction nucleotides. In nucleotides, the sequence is TGTGCCAGCAGCTTAGGTGGGACTAGCGGGAGAGGACAAGAGACCCAGTACTTC. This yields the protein CASSLGGTSGRGQETQYF.